This T cell receptor beta chain is drawn from a study of T cells in localized non-small cell lung cancer (TCRdb year 2020). Context from the whole study: T cell repertoires of fewer than 250 early-stage NSCLC patients were analyzed, with tumors being compared against uninvolved tumor-adjacent lungs. All 240 or so NSCLC patients in the cohort were treatment-naive and had localized lung tumors that were resected. A mean age of approximately 70 years was recorded for the NSCLC patients, of whom around 140 were male and around 100 were female. Broader findings and caveats from the paper: Because the study design was exploratory, TCR variables were selected using unadjusted p-values without false-discovery rate correction. The highest T cell clonality was observed in uninvolved tumor-adjacent lung, where clonality exceeded that of tumor, suggesting that antigenic responses were more focused in uninvolved tumor-adjacent lung. Higher T cell density in blood was associated with longer overall survival, whereas higher clonality in adjacent lung was associated with shorter survival. Multi-region tumor sequencing was not performed, so intratumor heterogeneity could not be excluded. Of the top 100 tumor clones, a median of approximately 60 were detected in paired uninvolved adjacent lung; roughly 26 were also among that lung's top 100.

CDR1 and CDR2 are read off the germline V gene as SGDLS and YYNGEE. Its CDR3 holds 15 amino acids, cysteine through phenylalanine. Only the CDR3 region is kept as DNA, spanning 45 bases read in frame from base 1. The junction shows trimming of 2 bases on V and 6 bases on J, and the gene matches do not reach 4 bases of it. At diagnosis, peripheral blood, uninvolved tumor-adjacent lung and tumor were collected and stored as a combination of fresh-frozen and FFPE material. For TCR repertoire profiling, blood samples were analyzed in the form of peripheral blood mononuclear cells. TCR beta CDR3 regions were sequenced from DNA using the immunoSEQ Assay. For the original study's pipeline: To compute T cell density, TCR beta template counts were normalized to usable DNA, which was estimated by amplifying housekeeping genes. Richness was estimated using the preseqR package, with extrapolation to 400,000 templates for PBMC samples and to 120,000 templates for tissue samples. Clonality was defined as one minus Pielou's evenness. To identify tissue-enriched TCRs, differential abundance testing was run on productive amino-acid clonotypes with a minimum total count of 5 and an alpha of 0.1. The Jaccard Index and the Morisita Overlap Index were used to quantify repertoire overlap between compartments. GLIPH grouped TCR beta CDR3s together with public tetramer-defined viral CDR3s, and a viral motif had to include at least three viral sequences and show V-gene enrichment. The table comes from immuneACCESS by way of TCRdb, which keeps in-frame sequences with V and J called. Part of the clones is missing from these tables; in studies checked, under half for an unresolved V gene and the rest for unknown reasons. V, J and clone size derive from that table, while D and trimming were established from the DNA sequence. The sample yields about 26,000 clones; about 88% were counted once. Of the sample, about 14% falls within the top ten clones.

To note about this clone: The antigen it recognizes is unknown. Within one base of it there is no much larger clone, and no base qualities were kept.

Recombination connected TRBV9 to TRBJ2-1, and 11 junction bases match TRBD2. The origin of this receptor is a female donor at least 60 years old with stage II squamous cell lung carcinoma. This specimen was peripheral blood, taken before any cancer treatment. The CDR3 region has the sequence CASSVSGGAGNEQFF. The DNA sequence is as follows: TGTGCCAGCAGCGTTAGCGGGGGGGCGGGCAATGAGCAGTTCTTC.